A single sample is the source of the 25 T cell receptor beta chains below, sequenced in a study of T cell responses to AZD1222 COVID-19 vaccine. The protocol was immunoSEQ multiplex PCR, while the TCRdb copy is restricted to in-frame clones and leaves out a portion. This sample has 110,000 to 150,000 clones, with roughly 90% found just once. Sequencing used peripheral blood, obtained on day 0 of AZD1222 vaccination. The source is an adult in good health.

The J gene is TRBJ1-3, the V gene TRBV2; D not resolved. Germline CDR1 SNHLY, CDR2 FYNNEI. This CDR3 is 14 amino acids long. V was cut by 6 bases and J by 0 bases, with 9 bases left in between. The CDR3, as DNA: TGTGCCAGCAGAAACAGCTTCTCTGGAAACACCATATATTTT. This encodes CASRNSFSGNTIYF.

This chain links TRBV29-1 with TRBJ1-2; perhaps TRBD1 as D (5 bases). CDR1 SQVTM and CDR2 ANQGSEA come from the germline V gene. The V and J ends lost 0 bases and 0 bases respectively, with 11 bases between them. The CDR3 length is 15 residues. The CDR3 bases are TGCAGCGTTGAAGATCGGGACTCGCCTAACTATGGCTACACCTTC. Its translation is CSVEDRDSPNYGYTF.

The chain carries TRBV11-2 and TRBJ2-7; TRBD2 is a possible D gene (6 bases). Deletions cut 1 base from V and 2 bases from J, with 12 bases between. The CDR3 length is 15 residues. CDR1 is SGHAT, CDR2 FQNNGV, per germline. CDR3 nucleotide sequence: TGTGCCAGCAGCTTAGTGCCTAGCGTTACCTACGAGCAGTACTTC. It yields the protein CASSLVPSVTYEQYF.

The J gene is TRBJ2-3, the V gene TRBV30, with TRBD1 identical over 8 bases. The CDR3 is 16 amino acids. Germline loops: CDR1 GTSNPN, CDR2 SVGIG (reference sequence). Trimming at V came to 3 bases and at J to 8 bases, leaving 16 bases not matched to a gene. As DNA, the CDR3 is TGTGCCTGGAGCGGACTTGGACAGGGAAGCTTGGGTACGCAGTATTTT. Translated, it gives CAWSGLGQGSLGTQYF.

This rearrangement joins TRBV27 to TRBJ1-2, with D unresolved. V was cut by 2 bases and J by 6 bases, with 16 bases left in between. The CDR3 runs 15 residues. The V gene's germline CDR1 is MNHEY and CDR2 SMNVEV (reference sequence). The CDR3 DNA sequence: TGTGCCAGCAGTTTACAGCCGGGGTGGAACCATGGCTACACCTTC. It translates to CASSLQPGWNHGYTF.

The V and J genes are TRBV7-8 and TRBJ2-3, with 7 bases aligning to TRBD2. The germline V gene has CDR1 SGHVS and CDR2 FQNEAQ. This CDR3 has 16 residues. V shed 1 base and J 6 bases; nucleotides not matched to a gene: 10. The CDR3 spells CASSLVWRESMDTQYF. In DNA form, the CDR3 reads TGTGCCAGCAGCTTAGTCTGGCGGGAGTCAATGGATACGCAGTATTTT.

The chain combines TRBV28 with TRBJ1-2, with 8 positions matching TRBD1. Per germline, CDR1 MDHEN and CDR2 SYDVKM. The CDR3 totals 15 residues. Trimming took 5 bases from V and 3 from J; bases not matched to a gene: 8. CDR3 sequence reads: CASSPRGQRYYGYTF. CDR3 coding DNA: TGTGCCAGCAGTCCCAGGGGGCAGAGGTACTATGGCTACACCTTC.

This chain uses TRBV30 with TRBJ1-2, with D maybe TRBD1 (5 bases). There are 14 residues in the CDR3. The V end was cut by 1 base, the J end by 4 bases, with 13 bases between. The germline CDR1 and CDR2 sequences are GTSNPN and SVGIG (reference sequence). CDR3 amino acids: CAWSGSGLGYGYTF. CDR3 bases: TGTGCCTGGAGTGGGTCAGGGCTCGGCTATGGCTACACCTTC.

The genes are TRBV4-2 and TRBJ1-1; D is possibly TRBD1 (6 bases). Trimming left V 1 base short and J 8 bases short, with 14 bases between. Germline lookup yields CDR1 LGHNA and CDR2 YNFKEQ. The CDR3 spans 14 residues. The CDR3 bases are TGTGCCAGCAGCCAAGGGGTCCAGGGGCGCGAAGCTTTCTTT. Protein sequence: CASSQGVQGREAFF.

The rearrangement joins TRBV28 to TRBJ1-5; 9 bases agree with TRBD1. J gave up 1 base and V 5 bases, and 12 bases lay outside the gene matches. The CDR3 has 18 amino acids. The germline V gene encodes CDR1 MDHEN and CDR2 SYDVKM. CDR3 in DNA: TGTGCCAGCAGTCCGCCGGGACAGGGTTTTAGGAGCAATCAGCCCCAGCATTTT. This gives the protein CASSPPGQGFRSNQPQHF.

The J gene is TRBJ2-7, the V gene TRBV19; TRBD1 is a possible D gene (6 bases). The CDR3 totals 16 residues. V was pared by 7 bases and J by 2 bases, with 21 bases between. CDR1 LNHDA and CDR2 SQIVND come from the germline V gene (reference sequence). In DNA, the CDR3 is TGTGCCAGTACTTCTTGGAGACAGGACCTTACCTACGAGCAGTACTTC. It codes for CASTSWRQDLTYEQYF.

This clone was detected once. The V and J genes are TRBV2 and TRBJ2-5, with 14 bases lining up with TRBD2. The CDR3 is 16 residues long. Per the germline V gene, CDR1 is SNHLY and CDR2 is FYNNEI. V was clipped by 6 bases and J by 4 bases; unmatched bases: 7. The DNA for the CDR3 is TGTGCCAGCAGGAGACTAGCGGGAGGGGGACGAGAGACCCAGTACTTC. The encoded protein is CASRRLAGGGRETQYF.

V gene TRBV7-3 combines with J gene TRBJ2-1; 11 nucleotides line up with TRBD1. V trimming: 5 bases; J trimming: 6 bases; junction bases outside the gene matches: 3. CDR1 SGHTA and CDR2 FQGTGA come from the germline V gene. CDR3 length: 14 amino acids. CDR3 residues: CASSQDRGPNEQFF. The CDR3 DNA reads TGTGCCAGCAGCCAGGACAGGGGGCCCAATGAGCAGTTCTTC. The full variable domain, rest sourced from reference TRBV7-3 and TRBJ2-1, is GAGVSQTPSNKVTEKGKYVELRCDPISGHTALYWYRQSLGQGPEFLIYFQGTGAADDSGLPNDRFFAVRPEGSVSTLKIQRTERGDSAVYLCASSQDRGPNEQFFGPGTRLTVL.

With respect to this clone: Germline and junction disagree at one end, which may indicate a read error. The gene calls are TRBV19 and TRBJ1-4; no definite D call. Germline V gene lookup returns CDR1 LNHDA and CDR2 SQIVND (reference sequence). There are 16 residues in the CDR3. Here the CDR3 DNA reads TGTGCCAGTGGTATCGATGGGTTTTCAACTAATGAAAAACTGTTTTTT. As protein: CASGIDGFSTNEKLFF.

This chain links TRBV19 with TRBJ2-1; possibly TRBD2 for D (6 bases). The CDR3 loop spans 20 amino acids. Germline V lookup: CDR1 LNHDA, CDR2 SQIVND (reference sequence). Trimming cost V 3 bases and J 0 bases, with 24 bases left between them. The CDR3 bases are TGTGCCAGTAGTATTCCGTTTCTGGAGGCGGAGGGGTCCTCCTACAATGAGCAGTTCTTC. This codes for CASSIPFLEAEGSSYNEQFF.

The chain is built from TRBV5-1 and TRBJ1-1; 7 bases align to TRBD1. The CDR3 spans 17 residues. V was clipped by 0 bases and J by 6 bases; unmatched bases: 14. Germline values: CDR1 SGHRS, CDR2 YFSETQ. The CDR3, as DNA: TGCGCCAGCAGCTTGGCCGTTTCGTTCGGACAGGCCCCTGAAGCTTTCTTT. Protein sequence: CASSLAVSFGQAPEAFF.

J is TRBJ2-3 and V is TRBV5-1, with D maybe TRBD2 (6 bases). Germline V lookup: CDR1 SGHRS, CDR2 YFSETQ. Trimming took off 4 bases at V and 0 bases at J, with 12 bases between the two ends. This CDR3 region has 15 residues. In DNA, the CDR3 is TGCGCCAGCAGCACCTTAGCGGCAAGCACAGATACGCAGTATTTT. Amino acid sequence: CASSTLAASTDTQYF.

V usage is TRBV29-1 and J usage is TRBJ1-4; D not certain. Trimming shortened V by 5 bases and J by 0 bases, and 7 bases separated the two germline ends. This CDR3 spans 13 amino acids. CDR1 is SQVTM, CDR2 ANQGSEA, per germline. The CDR3: CSVYWATNEKLFF. The CDR3 DNA follows: TGCAGCGTTTACTGGGCAACTAATGAAAAACTGTTTTTT. The whole variable domain, filled in from reference TRBV29-1 and TRBJ1-4, reads SAVISQKPSRDICQRGTSLTIQCQVDSQVTMMFWYRQQPGQSLTLIATANQGSEATYESGFVIDKFPISRPNLTFSTLTVSNMSPEDSSIYLCSVYWATNEKLFFGSGTQLSVL.

The chain uses TRBV2 and TRBJ1-6; D not certain. The CDR3 is 13 residues long. Germline CDR1 and CDR2: SNHLY and FYNNEI. The germline V and J ends were trimmed by 1 base and 9 bases, with 7 bases remaining between them. CDR3 sequence (DNA): TGTGCCAGCAGTGAAGAGACGAGTTCACCCCTCCACTTT. Protein product: CASSEETSSPLHF.

The rearrangement joins TRBV30 to TRBJ2-7; a possible D gene is TRBD2 (6 bases). The CDR3 contains 12 residues. Germline V gene sequence: CDR1 GTSNPN, CDR2 SVGIG (reference sequence). In DNA, the CDR3 is TGTGCTGGGGGACTTTCTACCTACGAGCAGTACTTC. Its translation is CAGGLSTYEQYF.

V usage is TRBV4-1 and J usage is TRBJ2-1; perhaps D is TRBD1 or TRBD2 (6 bases each). The CDR3 runs 16 residues. Trimming took 2 bases from V and 7 from J, leaving 18 bases between them. Germline assignment: CDR1 MGHRA and CDR2 YSYEKL. CDR3 nucleotide sequence: TGCGCCAGCAGCCAACAGGGAAGGGGGGAAAAAAATGAGCAGTTCTTC. Protein product: CASSQQGRGEKNEQFF.

This clone was counted a single time. DNA for the CDR3: TGTGCCAGTAGTATCGGGACTAGCGGGAGGATGGGAGATACGCAGTATTTT. Translating gives CASSIGTSGRMGDTQYF. This chain connects TRBV19 to TRBJ2-3, with 15 bases fitting TRBD2. Per germline, CDR1 LNHDA and CDR2 SQIVND (reference sequence). The CDR3 is 17 residues long. Trimming took 3 bases from V and 5 from J; bases not matched to a gene: 6.

The chain has TRBV28 and TRBJ1-2, with D possibly matching TRBD1 (5 bases). Germline values: CDR1 MDHEN, CDR2 SYDVKM. The ends were cut back, 2 bases at V and 8 bases at J, with 12 bases in the middle. CDR3 length: 13 amino acids. CDR3 DNA sequence: TGTGCCAGCAGTTTACCCCCAGGGCAGGGCTACACCTTC. Its translation: CASSLPPGQGYTF.

The chain joins TRBV5-1 to TRBJ2-5; no reliable D call. The CDR3 sequence is 14 residues long. The V end was cut by 3 bases, the J end by 4 bases, with 13 bases between. Looked up from germline, CDR1 is SGHRS and CDR2 is YFSETQ. The CDR3 nucleotides read TGCGCCAGCAGCTCGGGCGGCCCTAGAGAGACCCAGTACTTC. It codes for CASSSGGPRETQYF.

The rearrangement uses TRBV2 and TRBJ2-7; 8 positions match TRBD2. The J segment lost 2 bases and the V segment lost 10 bases, leaving 10 bases of the junction unmatched. Germline V gene lookup returns CDR1 SNHLY and CDR2 FYNNEI. This CDR3 has 14 residues. CDR3 protein: CATFGTGGPYEQYF. The CDR3 nucleotides read TGTGCCACCTTCGGGACGGGAGGGCCCTACGAGCAGTACTTC.